What follows are 26 T cell receptor beta chains derived from one specimen sequenced in a study of spatial heterogeneity in lung cancer. TCRdb analysed the 5' RACE reads with MiXCR anew, one entry per CDR3 protein. The sample has tens of thousands of distinct CDR3 sequences; around 3.2% are singletons. Time point reported: sample taken at primary tumor resection. The source material was PBMCs, sampled at surgery. Receptor source: a female donor with early-stage non-small cell lung cancer.

In its sample, this clonotype was seen many times. This sequence joins TRBV27 and TRBJ1-5, with TRBD1 as a possible D gene (6 bases). The germline V and J ends were trimmed by 2 bases and 4 bases, with 9 bases remaining between them. This CDR3 has 14 residues. CDR1 is MNHEY and CDR2 is SMNVEV in the germline V gene (reference sequence). CDR3 loop: CASSLGQGNQPQHF. In DNA, the CDR3 is TGTGCCAGCAGTTTAGGTCAGGGGAATCAGCCCCAGCATTTT.

In this sample, this clonotype turned up many times. The gene calls are TRBV5-6 and TRBJ2-7; 7 positions agree with TRBD2. CDR1 SGHDT and CDR2 YYEEEE come from the germline V gene. The CDR3 runs to 14 residues. V shed 0 bases, J shed 0 bases, and the junction held 0 bases outside the gene matches. The CDR3 region is CASSLGGSSYEQYF. CDR3 DNA: TGTGCCAGCAGCTTGGGCGGGAGCTCCTACGAGCAGTACTTC.

The J gene is TRBJ2-2, the V gene TRBV7-8; unclear D gene. Germline assignment: CDR1 SGHVS and CDR2 FQNEAQ. CDR3 length: 14 amino acids. V was trimmed by 5 bases and J by 3 bases, leaving 10 bases between them. CDR3 amino acids: CASSVRVHTGELFF. The CDR3 nucleotides are TGTGCCAGCAGCGTTCGAGTTCACACCGGGGAGCTGTTTTTT.

This clonotype was seen a handful of times. CDR3 DNA: TGTGCCAGCAGCTTGCAACAGCTTGATGAGCAGTTCTTC. This translates into CASSLQQLDEQFF. This rearrangement joins TRBV5-6 to TRBJ2-1; D is uncertain. The ends were cut back, 1 base at V and 8 bases at J, with 10 bases in the middle. The CDR3 is 13 residues long. The germline CDR1 and CDR2 sequences are SGHDT and YYEEEE.

This clonotype was counted many times. V and J are TRBV28 and TRBJ1-2; maybe TRBD1 (5 bases). V was shortened by 4 bases and J by 2 bases, with 17 bases between the two germline ends. Per the germline V gene, CDR1 is MDHEN and CDR2 is SYDVKM. The CDR3 has 16 residues. This CDR3 is CASSWAGQILNYGYTF. In DNA form, the CDR3 reads TGTGCCAGCAGTTGGGCAGGACAAATACTAAACTATGGCTACACCTTC.

This clonotype was recorded many times. The chain carries TRBV6-4 and TRBJ2-3; the D gene could be TRBD1 or TRBD2 (5 bases each). There are 14 residues in the CDR3. Germline CDR1 is MRHNA and CDR2 is SNTAGT. V shed 6 bases and J shed 2 bases, with 12 bases lying between them. The DNA of the CDR3 is TGTGCCAGCAGCCCCGGGGACCTCACAGATACGCAGTATTTT. This translates into CASSPGDLTDTQYF.

The chain uses TRBV27 and TRBJ2-7, with TRBD2 matching over 7 bases. The V gene end was trimmed by 5 bases and the J gene end by 4 bases; junction bases not matched to a gene: 8. The germline V gene has CDR1 MNHEY and CDR2 SMNVEV (reference sequence). The CDR3 has 14 residues. CDR3 loop: CASSGQTSRYEQYF. The DNA of the CDR3 is TGTGCCAGCAGTGGCCAGACTAGCAGATACGAGCAGTACTTC.

In its sample, this clonotype was seen many times. The gene calls are TRBV3-1 and TRBJ2-3; 14 bases are a match to TRBD2. The ends lost 2 bases at V and 5 bases at J; junction bases unmatched: 6. CDR1 is LGHDT and CDR2 is YNNKEL in the germline V gene (reference sequence). This CDR3 region has 17 residues. CDR3: CASSQSTSGRAGDTQYF. CDR3 sequence (DNA): TGTGCCAGCAGCCAATCGACTAGCGGGAGGGCTGGAGATACGCAGTATTTT.

In its sample, this clonotype was seen a few times. The V call is TRBV6-1, the J call TRBJ1-4; tentative D call: TRBD1 (6 bases). Per germline, CDR1 MNHNS and CDR2 SASEGT. CDR3 size: 15 residues. V shed 6 bases and J shed 5 bases, with 16 bases lying between them. The CDR3 loop reads CASSSPGHLNEKLFF. The CDR3 DNA reads TGTGCCAGCAGCTCCCCGGGACATCTAAATGAAAAACTGTTTTTT.

The chain couples TRBV7-3 to TRBJ2-3, with D hard to call. This CDR3 spans 17 amino acids. CDR1 is SGHTA and CDR2 is FQGTGA in the germline V gene. V dropped 0 bases and J dropped 6 bases, with 19 bases sitting between them. The CDR3 DNA reads TGTGCCAGCAGCTTAACCCCTCGCGTAGATGGTACGGATACGCAGTATTTT. It specifies CASSLTPRVDGTDTQYF.

There are many counts of this clonotype. The DNA of the CDR3 is TGTGCCAGCAGTACCTTGGGACTAGCGGCCTCCTACGAGCAGTACTTC. Amino acid sequence: CASSTLGLAASYEQYF. The chain couples TRBV27 to TRBJ2-7, with 11 bases that match TRBD2. CDR1 and CDR2 (germline): MNHEY, SMNVEV (reference sequence). This CDR3 contains 16 residues. V lost 5 bases to trimming and J lost 0 bases; unmatched junction nucleotides: 6.

This clonotype was recorded many times. The CDR3 loop reads CASRDPGHSPGGYTF. For the CDR3, the DNA is TGTGCCAGCAGAGATCCGGGACACTCCCCTGGCGGCTACACCTTC. The chain carries TRBV9 and TRBJ1-2; tentative D call: TRBD1 (6 bases). The V end lost 5 bases, the J end lost 8 bases, and 22 bases lay between the germline ends. This CDR3 is built from 15 residues. Germline CDR1 and CDR2: SGDLS and YYNGEE. Together with reference TRBV9 and TRBJ1-2, the CDR3 gives the full variable domain: DSGVTQTPKHLITATGQRVTLRCSPRSGDLSVYWYQQSLDQGLQFLIQYYNGEERAKGNILERFSAQQFPDLHSELNLSSLELGDSALYFCASRDPGHSPGGYTFGSGTRLTVV.

This clonotype has at least ten counts. The chain is built from TRBV10-3 and TRBJ2-7, with 14 bases matching TRBD2. The germline V gene encodes CDR1 ENHRY and CDR2 SYGVKD. This CDR3 comprises 15 residues. Unmatched junction bases numbered 5, after V lost 6 bases and J lost 4 bases. The CDR3 region has the DNA TGTGCCATCAGGACTAGCGGGAGGGCCCTGTACGAGCAGTACTTC. Translated: CAIRTSGRALYEQYF.

In this sample, this clonotype turned up many times. CDR3 nucleotide sequence: TGCGCCAGCAGCAAGACAGGCACAGATACGCAGTATTTT. Protein product: CASSKTGTDTQYF. The rearrangement links TRBV4-1 to TRBJ2-3, with D possibly TRBD1 on 5 matching bases. The germline gives CDR1 MGHRA, CDR2 YSYEKL. The CDR3 runs 13 residues. V dropped 5 bases and J dropped 1 base, with 7 bases sitting between them.

The CDR3 nucleotides read TGTGCCACCTTAGCGAGTTTCCCGGGGATCTACGAGCAGTACTTC. This sequence encodes CATLASFPGIYEQYF. This chain links TRBV27 with TRBJ2-7; tentatively, D is TRBD2 (5 bases). Germline V gene sequence: CDR1 MNHEY, CDR2 SMNVEV (reference sequence). The V end lost 10 bases, the J end lost 3 bases, and 22 bases lay between the germline ends. The CDR3 sequence is 15 residues long.

This clonotype was detected many times. The V and J genes are TRBV20-1 and TRBJ2-7; D is perhaps TRBD1 (6 bases). Trimming shortened V by 0 bases and J by 0 bases, and 12 bases separated the two germline ends. The CDR3 consists of 15 residues. The V gene's germline CDR1 is DFQATT and CDR2 SNEGSKA (reference sequence). The CDR3 reads CSARDMQGRSYEQYF. The CDR3 region has the DNA TGCAGTGCTAGAGATATGCAGGGGCGCTCCTACGAGCAGTACTTC.

This clonotype counts as medium-sized. The chain employs TRBV29-1 and TRBJ1-6, with a tentative D call TRBD1 (5 bases). Per the germline V gene, CDR1 is SQVTM and CDR2 is ANQGSEA. The CDR3 runs to 13 residues. Between the trimmed V and J ends, which lost 6 bases and 8 bases, there was a span of 14 bases. For the CDR3, the DNA is TGCAGCGTGGATGGAGGGGTCGATTCACCCCTCCACTTT. It codes for CSVDGGVDSPLHF.

This clonotype was counted only a few times. V gene TRBV12-3 or TRBV12-4 combines with J gene TRBJ1-3; D gene unclear. The V end lost 6 bases, the J end lost 0 bases, and 9 bases lay between the germline ends. This CDR3 spans 14 amino acids. The CDR3 protein is CASRPITSGNTIYF. In DNA, the CDR3 is TGTGCCAGCAGACCCATAACCTCTGGAAACACCATATATTTT.

This clonotype has at least ten counts. The CDR3 loop is CASSHGASGRAETQYF. The CDR3 DNA sequence: TGTGCCAGCAGCCACGGGGCTAGCGGGAGAGCAGAGACCCAGTACTTC. V is TRBV9 and J is TRBJ2-5; 10 nucleotides match TRBD2. J gave up 4 bases and V 4 bases, and 10 bases lay outside the gene matches. Germline V CDR1 and CDR2: SGDLS, YYNGEE. CDR3 length: 16 residues.

The V gene is TRBV7-9, the J gene TRBJ2-1, with TRBD1 as a possible D gene (5 bases). The CDR3 spans 15 residues. The germline V gene has CDR1 SEHNR and CDR2 FQNEAQ (reference sequence). Between the trimmed V and J ends, which lost 5 bases and 4 bases, there was a span of 15 bases. CDR3 sequence (DNA): TGTGCCAGCAGCCCCAGACAGTGGGGATACAATGAGCAGTTCTTC. Translation gives CASSPRQWGYNEQFF.

Concerning this clonotype itself: This may come from a read error, since a much larger clone is one base off. A read error is likely, as this CDR3 ends without the conserved phenylalanine or tryptophan. The chain uses TRBV3-1 and TRBJ2-1; the match to TRBD2 covers 8 bases. Losses at the gene ends were 1 base for V and 13 bases for J; bases not matched to a gene: 6. CDR1 is LGHDT, CDR2 YNNKEL, per germline (reference sequence). The CDR3 covers 13 residues. This CDR3 is CASSQGYGTRQFC. The CDR3 DNA reads TGTGCCAGCAGCCAAGGTTATGGGACTAGACAGTTCTGC.

The sample holds many counts of this clonotype. The J gene is TRBJ1-1, the V gene TRBV20-1; D is possibly TRBD1 (6 bases). CDR1 and CDR2 (germline): DFQATT, SNEGSKA (reference sequence). The CDR3 loop spans 14 amino acids. Deletions cut 6 bases from V and 5 bases from J, with 19 bases between. This CDR3 is CSAKEAGVITEAFF. The CDR3 DNA is TGCAGTGCAAAGGAGGCAGGGGTGATAACTGAAGCTTTCTTT.

This chain connects TRBV7-6 to TRBJ2-3; D gene ambiguous. The length of the CDR3 is 14 residues. Germline V lookup: CDR1 SGHVS, CDR2 FNYEAQ. V was shortened by 4 bases and J by 4 bases, with 12 bases between the two germline ends. In DNA, the CDR3 is TGTGCCAGCAGCTGGTACGGAGAGGCAGATACGCAGTATTTT. Its protein is CASSWYGEADTQYF. The full variable domain, its missing parts supplied by reference TRBV7-6 and TRBJ2-3, is GAGVSQSPRYKVTKRGQDVALRCDPISGHVSLYWYRQALGQGPEFLTYFNYEAQQDKSGLPNDRFSAERPEGSISTLTIQRTEQRDSAMYRCASSWYGEADTQYFGPGTRLTVL.

This clonotype has at least ten counts. The chain links TRBV20-1 to TRBJ2-5; 8 nucleotides agree with TRBD2. Germline lookup yields CDR1 DFQATT and CDR2 SNEGSKA (reference sequence). Trimming cost V 5 bases and J 2 bases; bases outside gene matches: 4. This CDR3 spans 13 amino acids. The CDR3 is CSALSGSQETQYF. The CDR3 coding sequence is TGCAGTGCTTTAAGCGGGAGTCAAGAGACCCAGTACTTC.

This clonotype was seen ten or more times. V is TRBV20-1 and J is TRBJ2-7; no clear D gene. Germline CDR1 DFQATT, CDR2 SNEGSKA (reference sequence). Trimming removed 2 bases from V and 2 bases from J, with 4 bases in between. The CDR3 runs 11 residues. The CDR3 sequence: CSARSPYEQYF. Here the CDR3 DNA reads TGCAGTGCTAGAAGCCCCTACGAGCAGTACTTC.

This clonotype showed up just a few times. The genes are TRBV10-2 and TRBJ1-5, with D unclear. Deletions cut 6 bases from V and 6 bases from J, with 18 bases between. CDR3 length: 15 amino acids. The V gene's germline CDR1 is WSHSY and CDR2 SAAADI. CDR3 in amino acids: CASSPFGGRRQPQHF. CDR3 DNA sequence: TGCGCCAGCAGCCCCTTCGGAGGCAGGCGTCAGCCCCAGCATTTT.